The present T cell receptor (beta chain) was sequenced within a study of Ad26.COV2.S vaccination and SARS-CoV-2 variants. Study-wide background: Intramuscular Ad26.COV2.S doses were given once or twice, 56 days apart.

Study conclusions and caveats: Measurements of TCR breadth and depth may have given underestimates of the total T cell responses.

Treatment meaning: 15 to 20 received Ad26.COV2.S at low or high dose, single or two shots; about 5 received placebo; per-sample allocation not given. Vaccine and placebo recipients were sampled on day 63 after the first injection. SARS-CoV-2 spike from the Wuhan strain was encoded by the vaccine, an Ad26 vector. This clone was picked up many times. What it recognizes is unknown. Germline loops: CDR1 DFQATT, CDR2 SNEGSKA (reference sequence). The CDR3 is made up of 11 amino acids. Some clones are missing from TCRdb's copy, which holds only in-frame ones; the method was immunoSEQ multiplex PCR. The table lists around 300,000 clones, less than 90% of them singletons.

The chain uses TRBV20-1 and TRBJ2-3, with 7 bases lining up with TRBD2. The material was peripheral blood, obtained in a trial of Ad26.COV2.S vaccine versus placebo. This clonotype originated in a person aged 18-65 years who received the Ad26.COV2.S COVID-19 vaccine or a placebo. This chain's CDR3 is CSAGATDTQYF. CDR3 bases: TGCAGCGCGGGAGCCACAGATACGCAGTATTTT.